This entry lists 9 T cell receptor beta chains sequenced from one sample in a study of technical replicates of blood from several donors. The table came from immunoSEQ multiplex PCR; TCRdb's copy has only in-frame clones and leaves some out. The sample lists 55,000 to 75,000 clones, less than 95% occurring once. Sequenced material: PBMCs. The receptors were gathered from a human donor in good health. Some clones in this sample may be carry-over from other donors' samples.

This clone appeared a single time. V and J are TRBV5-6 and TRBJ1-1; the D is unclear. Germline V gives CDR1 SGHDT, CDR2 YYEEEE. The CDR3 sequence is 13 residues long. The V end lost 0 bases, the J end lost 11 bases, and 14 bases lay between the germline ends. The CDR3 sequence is CASSLGQVARAFF. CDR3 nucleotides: TGTGCCAGCAGCTTGGGGCAGGTAGCGCGGGCTTTCTTT.

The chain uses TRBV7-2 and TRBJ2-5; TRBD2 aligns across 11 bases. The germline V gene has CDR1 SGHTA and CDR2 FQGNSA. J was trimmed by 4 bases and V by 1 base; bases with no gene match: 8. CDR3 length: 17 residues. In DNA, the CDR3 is TGTGCCAGCAGCTTAGTGTTTATTAGCGGGGGGGTAGAGACCCAGTACTTC. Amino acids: CASSLVFISGGVETQYF.

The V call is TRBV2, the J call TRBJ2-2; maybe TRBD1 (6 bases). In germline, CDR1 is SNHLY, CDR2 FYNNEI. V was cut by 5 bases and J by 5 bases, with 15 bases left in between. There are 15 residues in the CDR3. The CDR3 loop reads CASSSGARGTGELFF. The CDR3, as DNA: TGTGCCAGCAGTTCAGGGGCTAGGGGTACCGGGGAGCTGTTTTTT.

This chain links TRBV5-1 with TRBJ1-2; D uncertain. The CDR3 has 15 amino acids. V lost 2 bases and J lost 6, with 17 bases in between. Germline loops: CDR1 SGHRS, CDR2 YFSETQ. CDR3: CASSFMSVDGDGYTF. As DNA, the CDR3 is TGCGCCAGCAGCTTCATGAGCGTCGACGGAGATGGCTACACCTTC.

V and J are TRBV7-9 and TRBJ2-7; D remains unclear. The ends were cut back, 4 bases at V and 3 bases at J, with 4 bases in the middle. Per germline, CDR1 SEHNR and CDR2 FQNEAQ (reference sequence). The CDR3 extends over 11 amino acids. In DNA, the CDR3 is TGTGCCAGCAGCTCTAACTACGAGCAGTACTTC. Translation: CASSSNYEQYF.

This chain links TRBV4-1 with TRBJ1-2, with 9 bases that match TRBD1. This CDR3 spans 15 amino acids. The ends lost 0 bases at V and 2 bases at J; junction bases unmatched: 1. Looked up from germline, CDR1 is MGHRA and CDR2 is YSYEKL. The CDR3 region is CASSQETGGNYGYTF. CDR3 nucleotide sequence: TGCGCCAGCAGCCAAGAGACAGGGGGAAACTATGGCTACACCTTC.

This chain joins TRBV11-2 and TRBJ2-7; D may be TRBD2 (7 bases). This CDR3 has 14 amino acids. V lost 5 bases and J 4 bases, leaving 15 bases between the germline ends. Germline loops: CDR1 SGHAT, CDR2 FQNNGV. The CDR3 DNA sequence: TGTGCCAGCAGCCAAGCGGGGACAACTTACGAGCAGTACTTC. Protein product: CASSQAGTTYEQYF.

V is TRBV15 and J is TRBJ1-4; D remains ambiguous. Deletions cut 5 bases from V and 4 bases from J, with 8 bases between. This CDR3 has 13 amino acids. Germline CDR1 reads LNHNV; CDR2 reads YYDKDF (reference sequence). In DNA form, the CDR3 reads TGTGCCACCAGCCTCCGCGATAATGAAAAACTGTTTTTT. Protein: CATSLRDNEKLFF. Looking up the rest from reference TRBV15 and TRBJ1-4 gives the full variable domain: DAMVIQNPRYQVTQFGKPVTLSCSQTLNHNVMYWYQQKSSQAPKLLFHYYDKDFNNEADTPDNFQSRRPNTSFCFLDIRSPGLGDTAMYLCATSLRDNEKLFFGSGTQLSVL.

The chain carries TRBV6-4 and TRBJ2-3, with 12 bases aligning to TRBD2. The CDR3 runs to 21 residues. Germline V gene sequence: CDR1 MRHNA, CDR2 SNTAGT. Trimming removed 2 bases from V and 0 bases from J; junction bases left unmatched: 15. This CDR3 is CASSDLTSGRPGGSSTDTQYF. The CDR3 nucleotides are TGTGCCAGCAGTGACCTAACTAGCGGGAGGCCCGGAGGCTCTAGCACAGATACGCAGTATTTT.